One and the same sample provided the 7 T cell receptor beta chains below, sequenced in a study of molecular identifiers for immune sequencing clone quantification. TCRdb redid the calling of the PCR reads with MiXCR, one entry per CDR3 protein. The sample lists about 330,000 distinct CDR3 sequences; roughly 24% were seen once. The material sequenced was naive CD8+ T cells from blood, with Jurkat cell RNA spiked in. Indicated subset: FACS-sorted CD8+CD4-CCR7+CD45RA+ naive T cells. The receptor source for this set is a human donor in good health. Some libraries in this study had Jurkat cell RNA spiked in.

The chain has TRBV19 and TRBJ2-6; D uncertain. The CDR3 has 16 amino acids. The germline CDR1 and CDR2 sequences are LNHDA and SQIVND (reference sequence). V was cut by 1 base and J by 0 bases, with 7 bases left in between. CDR3 in DNA: TGTGCCAGTAGTATAGCGACCCGCTCTGGGGCCAACGTCCTGACTTTC. As protein: CASSIATRSGANVLTF.

The rearrangement joins TRBV20-1 to TRBJ2-7, with D possibly matching TRBD2 (7 bases). The V end lost 1 base, the J end lost 2 bases, and 30 bases lay between the germline ends. The CDR3 length is 20 residues. CDR1 is DFQATT, CDR2 SNEGSKA, per germline (reference sequence). CDR3 DNA: TGCAGTGCTAGAGCCCCAGGAGGGGGGACTACCAAGACCGCGACCTACGAGCAGTACTTC. Its protein product is CSARAPGGGTTKTATYEQYF.

In its sample, this clonotype was seen once. This may be a read error, as it is one base from a much larger clone. V and J are TRBV30 and TRBJ2-7; D is undetermined. This CDR3 has 11 amino acids. Germline values: CDR1 GTSNPN, CDR2 SVGIG (reference sequence). The CDR3 DNA reads TGTGCCTGGAGTGAGGGTAACGAGCAGAACTTC. Residues: CAWSEGNEQNF.

The chain is built from TRBV6-1 and TRBJ2-5; tentatively, D is TRBD1 (6 bases). V lost 2 bases, J lost 2 bases, and 18 bases lay in between. Germline assignment: CDR1 MNHNS and CDR2 SASEGT. The CDR3 consists of 17 residues. CDR3 nucleotide sequence: TGTGCCAGCAGTGAACCAACGGACAGTCTAAGGCAAGAGACCCAGTACTTC. This translates into CASSEPTDSLRQETQYF.

This clonotype was observed many times. The chain recombines TRBV7-9 with TRBJ1-3; D remains ambiguous. CDR3 size: 14 residues. CDR1 is SEHNR, CDR2 FQNEAQ, per germline (reference sequence). Trimming removed 4 bases from V and 2 bases from J, with 9 bases in between. The CDR3 nucleotides read TGTGCCAGCAGCTCTCCGGAGGCTGGAAACACCATATATTTT. Its protein is CASSSPEAGNTIYF.

In this sample, this clonotype turned up a few times. The V and J genes are TRBV19 and TRBJ2-7; a weak D match, TRBD1 (6 bases). The CDR3 loop spans 12 amino acids. V was cut by 5 bases and J by 4 bases, with 9 bases left in between. Germline V CDR1 and CDR2: LNHDA, SQIVND (reference sequence). CDR3 bases: TGTGCCAGTAGTGATCAGGGGTACGAGCAGTACTTC. This translates into CASSDQGYEQYF.

This clonotype was counted many times. The chain has TRBV9 and TRBJ2-7, with 7 nucleotides matching TRBD2. Germline V gene lookup returns CDR1 SGDLS and CDR2 YYNGEE. The length of the CDR3 is 13 residues. V dropped 4 bases and J dropped 3; count of bases not matched to a gene: 4. The CDR3 is CASSRAGYYEQYF. CDR3 in DNA: TGTGCCAGCAGCCGAGCGGGGTACTACGAGCAGTACTTC.